This TCR beta chain is from a study of blood T cells in healthy people across ages (dated by TCRdb to about 2015). About the investigation overall: In model experiments, template switching captured about one uniquely barcoded TCR beta cDNA molecule for every two T cells. The study analyzed two additional independent replicas of 1 million unique cDNA reads from the same blood draw for two donors, one aged 18 to 30 and one aged 80 or older. To avoid experimental bias, donors of different ages were distributed randomly across sequencing lanes. The study measured age-related changes in TCR beta repertoire diversity using deep sequencing normalized with unique cDNA molecular identifiers. Donors were grouped into four age groups: young (average roughly 17 years), middle-aged (39), aged (around 60) and long-lived (just over 80). Here is what the overall study found, with its caveats: Estimates of total diversity based on one million sequenced T cells were regarded as lower bounds and as underestimates. There was a strong correlation between observed TCR beta diversity and the percentage of naive T cells measured by flow cytometry. Compared with the aged group, the long-lived group had more naive CD4+ T cells, fewer expanded clones and increased TCR diversity, suggesting age selection. Because donor CMV infection status was unknown, age-related changes in expanded clonotypes were potentially confounded. Observed TCR beta diversity per million T cells fell roughly linearly with age, and a significant reduction was already apparent by age roughly 40. Conclusive comparison of naive and antigen-experienced compartments was prevented by the profiling of bulk unsorted PBMCs.

This clonotype was seen once. Its specific antigen is unknown. No base qualities exist here, and no much larger clone lies one base off it. Weak support is all one read offers. Libraries were prepared through 5' RACE. The sequencer listed for this sample is Illumina HiSeq 2500. A second PCR of about 6 to 11 cycles was performed with a sample-barcoded 5' primer and a J-beta primer mix. A unique molecular identifier was introduced onto each TCR beta cDNA molecule by a template-switch 5' adaptor carrying 12 random nucleotides. Each sample yielded at least 2.5 million CDR3-containing paired-end reads. The Mint cDNA synthesis kit, primed by a TRBC-specific oligonucleotide, was used to synthesize first-strand cDNA from all RNA. Following uracil-DNA glycosylase treatment, all cDNA underwent a first 18-cycle PCR with the universal primers M1SS and BC2_uni_R. The authors processed their data as follows. Each sample was normalized by randomly selecting 1 million high-quality reads, each carrying a distinct molecular identifier. Reads with shared molecular identifiers were discarded instead of being binned into consensus sequences. MiTCR, set to a Q25 quality threshold and the strictest error-elimination algorithm, was used for CDR3 identification, clonotype clustering and error correction. A nonparametric unseen species model with Euler transformation was used to estimate lower-bound total TCR beta diversity. The public reads were reprocessed in TCRdb via fastp at Q25 and MiXCR, keeping in-frame beta chains. Each record represents a unique CDR3 protein, reported with the most common genes and DNA among its rows. The V and J calls follow TCRdb's processing rather than the paper's. Across this sample there are approximately 600,000 distinct CDR3 sequences, with roughly three fifths seen only once. The top ten hold around 37% of the sample.

The CDR3 has 12 amino acids, counting the end cysteine and phenylalanine. Of all the DNA, just the CDR3 is kept, 36 bases in frame from base 1. Donors were about 36 systemically healthy Caucasian individuals from Russia aged roughly 6 to 100 years. Each donor gave 8 to 10 milliliters of peripheral blood, drawn into EDTA-treated Vacutainer tubes. Ficoll-Paque density-gradient centrifugation was used to isolate PBMCs, with at least 6 million obtained per sample. Trizol reagent was used to extract total RNA from PBMCs, with at least 5.5 micrograms per sample. For every donor, flow cytometry on a PBMC aliquot measured the percentage of naive CD45RAhigh/CD27high T cells.

The receptor comes from a man aged 55-75 years in good health. The sequence is built from TRBV12-2 and TRBJ2-7. TRBV12-2 is marked as a pseudogene. Sequencing was done on a sample of blood. The CDR3 region: CASRLVSVLLYF. The DNA sequence follows: TGTGCAAGTCGCTTAGTGTCGGTCCTCTTGTACTTC.